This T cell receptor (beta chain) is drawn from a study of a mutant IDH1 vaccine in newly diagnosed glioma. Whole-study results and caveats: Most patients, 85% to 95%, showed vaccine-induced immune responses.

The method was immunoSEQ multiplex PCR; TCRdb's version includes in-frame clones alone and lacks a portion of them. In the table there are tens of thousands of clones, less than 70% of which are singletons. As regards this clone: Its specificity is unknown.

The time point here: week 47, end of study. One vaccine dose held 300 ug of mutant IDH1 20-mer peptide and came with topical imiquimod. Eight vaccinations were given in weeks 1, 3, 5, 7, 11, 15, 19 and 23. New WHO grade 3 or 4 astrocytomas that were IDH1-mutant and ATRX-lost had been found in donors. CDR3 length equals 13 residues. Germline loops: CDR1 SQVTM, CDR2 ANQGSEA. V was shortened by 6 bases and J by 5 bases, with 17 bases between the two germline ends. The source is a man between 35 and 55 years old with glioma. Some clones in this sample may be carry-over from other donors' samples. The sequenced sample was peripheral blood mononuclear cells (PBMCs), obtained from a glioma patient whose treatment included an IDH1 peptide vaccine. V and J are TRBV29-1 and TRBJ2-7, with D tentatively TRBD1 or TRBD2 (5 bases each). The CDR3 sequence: CSVVRDPGDEQYF. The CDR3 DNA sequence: TGCAGCGTAGTCCGGGACCCCGGTGACGAGCAGTACTTC.